This T cell receptor beta chain is drawn from a study of blood T cell repertoires in COVID-19. Background on the study: Acute-phase and convalescent COVID-19 samples originated in the United States, Italy and Spain. In each case, the material was cDNA or gDNA derived from T cells, B-cell-depleted T cells, or PBMCs.

V was pared by 4 bases and J by 3 bases, with 12 bases between. This CDR3 is built from 13 residues. Germline assignment: CDR1 GTSNPN and CDR2 SVGIG (reference sequence). Study processing details: Nucleated cell number was recorded as an estimate derived from reference gene primer amplification. Some clones are missing from TCRdb's copy, which holds only in-frame ones; the method was immunoSEQ multiplex PCR. V and J calls and clone size come straight from that table; D and trimming were deduced from the DNA. The table has some 250,000 clones, 70% to 90% seen once. This chain connects TRBV30 to TRBJ2-5, with a possible D match to TRBD2 (6 bases). The receptor's source is a woman under 40 who had recovered from COVID-19. Material for sequencing was peripheral blood. The CDR3 sequence: CAWTGTFEETQYF. The CDR3 region has the DNA TGTGCCTGGACTGGGACTTTCGAAGAGACCCAGTACTTC.